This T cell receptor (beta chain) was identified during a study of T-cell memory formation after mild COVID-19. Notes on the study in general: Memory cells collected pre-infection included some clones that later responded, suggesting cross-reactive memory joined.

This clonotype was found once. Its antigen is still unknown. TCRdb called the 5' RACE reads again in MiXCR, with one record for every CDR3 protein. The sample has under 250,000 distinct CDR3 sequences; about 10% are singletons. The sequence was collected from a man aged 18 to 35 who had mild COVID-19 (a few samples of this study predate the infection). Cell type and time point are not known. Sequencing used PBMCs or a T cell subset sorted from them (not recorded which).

CDR3 loop: CATRGASKGGNTIYF. Here the CDR3 DNA reads TGTGCCACCAGGGGGGCAAGCAAGGGAGGAAACACCATATATTTT. The chain employs TRBV15 and TRBJ1-3; maybe TRBD1 (6 bases). Germline values: CDR1 LNHNV, CDR2 YYDKDF (reference sequence). CDR3 size: 15 residues. V lost 6 bases and J 4 bases, leaving 16 bases between the germline ends.